The 30 T cell receptor beta chains listed next were all sequenced from one sample in a study of chemoradiotherapy in HPV16-positive cancers. TCRdb's copy holds only in-frame clones and misses some; the assay was immunoSEQ multiplex PCR. The sample comprises about 9,200 clones, approximately 81% of which are singletons, and around 41% rests with the top ten. The starting material was tumor tissue, obtained from a patient who underwent chemoradiotherapy. The origin of the receptors is a human donor with HPV-associated anogenital cancer.

As DNA, the CDR3 is TGTGCCAGCAGTGTCGATGTCTATGGCTACACCTTC. It codes for CASSVDVYGYTF. V is TRBV28 and J is TRBJ1-2, with no clear D. This CDR3 is built from 12 residues. V was trimmed by 5 bases and J by 4 bases, leaving 8 bases between them. The germline gives CDR1 MDHEN, CDR2 SYDVKM.

The J gene is TRBJ1-5, the V gene TRBV6-5; D is ambiguous. There are 15 residues in the CDR3. Trimming cost V 7 bases and J 2 bases, with 15 bases left between them. The germline gives CDR1 MNHEY, CDR2 SVGAGI. CDR3 region: CASTRSRLGNQPQHF. Written as DNA, the CDR3 is TGTGCCAGCACCAGGAGCAGATTGGGCAATCAGCCCCAGCATTTT.

J is TRBJ1-5 and V is TRBV18, with 7 positions matching TRBD1. The CDR3 is 15 amino acids. Germline V gene lookup returns CDR1 KGHSH and CDR2 LQKENI. With V trimmed by 1 base and J by 4 bases, 4 bases remained unmatched. The CDR3 loop reads CASSPQGARNQPQHF. In nucleotides, the CDR3 is TGTGCCAGCTCACCACAGGGGGCGCGGAATCAGCCCCAGCATTTT.

The chain couples TRBV5-4 to TRBJ1-2; no reliable D call. V lost 2 bases, J lost 4 bases, and 18 bases lay in between. The CDR3 contains 16 residues. Germline V lookup: CDR1 SGHNT, CDR2 YYREEE (reference sequence). The CDR3 spells CASSFYRMDAGYGYTF. CDR3 DNA sequence: TGTGCCAGCAGCTTCTATCGAATGGATGCTGGCTATGGCTACACCTTC.

The chain joins TRBV4-3 to TRBJ2-1, with D perhaps matching TRBD2 (6 bases). The CDR3 extends over 17 amino acids. Trimming pared 1 base from V and 5 bases from J, leaving 18 bases between. The V gene's germline CDR1 is LGHNA and CDR2 YSLEER. CDR3 coding DNA: TGCGCCAGCAGCCAAGCTTCGACTGGGCGGGGCCACAATGAGCAGTTCTTC. It yields the protein CASSQASTGRGHNEQFF.

This sequence joins TRBV29-1 and TRBJ1-1; D is perhaps TRBD1 (6 bases). CDR3 length equals 14 residues. CDR1 and CDR2 from the germline V gene are SQVTM and ANQGSEA. CDR3 bases: TGCAGTTCAGGGGTTGCAGGGCCGGACACTGAAGCTTTCTTT. Protein: CSSGVAGPDTEAFF. The entire variable domain, with the rest obtained from reference TRBV29-1 and TRBJ1-1, is as follows: SAVISQKPSRDICQRGTSLTIQCQVDSQVTMMFWYRQQPGQSLTLIATANQGSEATYESGFVIDKFPISRPNLTFSTLTVSNMSPEDSSIYLCSSGVAGPDTEAFFGQGTRLTVV.

The J gene is TRBJ2-5, the V gene TRBV4-3; 12 positions match TRBD2. This CDR3 region has 15 residues. V lost 3 bases to trimming and J lost 2 bases; unmatched junction nucleotides: 1. From germline, CDR1 is LGHNA and CDR2 YSLEER. The CDR3 spells CASSHTSGGQETQYF. DNA for the CDR3: TGCGCCAGCAGCCATACTAGCGGGGGGCAAGAGACCCAGTACTTC.

This CDR3 reads CASTARGAENYGYTF. The CDR3 DNA is TGTGCCAGCACTGCTAGAGGGGCCGAAAACTATGGCTACACCTTC. V is TRBV9 and J is TRBJ1-2; tentatively, D is TRBD1 (5 bases). The V gene lost 6 bases and the J gene lost 2 bases, with 17 bases spanning the gap. The germline CDR1 and CDR2 sequences are SGDLS and YYNGEE. This CDR3 has 15 amino acids.

This clone is a singleton in its sample. The CDR3 DNA follows: TGTGCCAGTAGTGCCTCAGGGGGGCAAGAGACCCAGTACTTC. This gives the protein CASSASGGQETQYF. This rearrangement joins TRBV19 to TRBJ2-5, with D possibly matching TRBD1 (7 bases). The CDR3 extends over 14 amino acids. Trimming removed 5 bases from V and 2 bases from J, with 12 bases in between. CDR1 is LNHDA, CDR2 SQIVND, per germline (reference sequence).

The genes are TRBV6-5 and TRBJ1-1, with D tentatively TRBD1 (5 bases). V shed 7 bases and J shed 1 base, with 16 bases lying between them. This CDR3 has 15 residues. Germline V gene data show CDR1 as MNHEY and CDR2 as SVGAGI. The CDR3 protein is CASTPRGRGNTEAFF. CDR3 DNA: TGTGCCAGCACTCCTCGGGGCAGAGGGAACACTGAAGCTTTCTTT.

This clone was seen only once. The chain carries TRBV4-3 and TRBJ1-1; 8 positions agree with TRBD1. The germline CDR1 and CDR2 sequences are LGHNA and YSLEER. The CDR3 is 15 residues long. V lost 1 base, J lost 1 base, and 2 bases stayed unmatched. CDR3 in amino acids: CASSQGQGRNTEAFF. CDR3 nucleotide sequence: TGCGCCAGCAGCCAAGGACAGGGGCGGAACACTGAAGCTTTCTTT.

CDR3 nucleotide sequence: TGTGCCATCAGTGAGTCGACAAGACTAGAGTACGAGCAAGAGACCCAGTACTTC. It codes for CAISESTRLEYEQETQYF. The chain employs TRBV10-3 and TRBJ2-5, with D tentatively TRBD2 (6 bases). Germline CDR1 ENHRY, CDR2 SYGVKD. V lost 0 bases, J lost 2 bases, and 19 bases lay in between. The CDR3 runs to 18 residues.

V usage is TRBV6-5 and J usage is TRBJ1-2, with 7 bases identical to TRBD1. Germline V lookup: CDR1 MNHEY, CDR2 SVGAGI. The CDR3 extends over 14 amino acids. The trim removed 5 bases at V and 4 bases at J, leaving 7 bases unmatched. The DNA of the CDR3 is TGTGCCAGCAGTATCGCTGGGACAGTCTATGGCTACACCTTC. Protein product: CASSIAGTVYGYTF.

This clone turned up a few times. The chain joins TRBV11-1 to TRBJ1-2; D is perhaps TRBD1 (6 bases). V lost 4 bases, J lost 5 bases, and 14 bases lay in between. The CDR3 extends over 14 amino acids. The V gene's germline CDR1 is SGHAT and CDR2 FQDESV (reference sequence). This CDR3 reads CASSSQDSWYGYTF. Here the CDR3 DNA reads TGTGCCAGCAGCTCCCAGGACAGCTGGTATGGCTACACCTTC.

The chain carries TRBV11-2 and TRBJ2-5, with D perhaps matching TRBD2 (6 bases). CDR1 is SGHAT, CDR2 FQNNGV, per germline. The CDR3 has 15 amino acids. The ends were cut back, 6 bases at V and 3 bases at J, with 17 bases in the middle. CDR3 nucleotide sequence: TGTGCCAGCAGTCTAAGGTTAGCGGTAAAAGAGACCCAGTACTTC. This sequence encodes CASSLRLAVKETQYF.

The J gene is TRBJ1-1, the V gene TRBV4-3; maybe TRBD1 (6 bases). The CDR3 spans 16 residues. From germline, CDR1 is LGHNA and CDR2 YSLEER. Trimming pared 0 bases from V and 11 bases from J, leaving 22 bases between. CDR3 in amino acids: CASSQDWRGKFIGAFF. CDR3 DNA sequence: TGCGCCAGCAGCCAAGATTGGAGGGGGAAGTTTATAGGTGCTTTCTTT.

The chain combines TRBV13 with TRBJ2-3, with D tentatively TRBD1 or TRBD2 (6 bases each). V dropped 0 bases and J dropped 9 bases, with 13 bases sitting between them. The CDR3 is 14 residues long. Germline CDR1 PRHDT, CDR2 FYEKMQ (reference sequence). Here the CDR3 reads CASSLGGGSRTQYF. CDR3 DNA sequence: TGTGCCAGCAGCTTAGGAGGGGGGTCGAGGACGCAGTATTTT.

This chain links TRBV18 with TRBJ2-4, with 13 bases fitting TRBD2. The germline V gene has CDR1 KGHSH and CDR2 LQKENI. This CDR3 contains 17 residues. The V segment lost 1 base and the J segment 2 bases; nucleotides outside the gene matches: 2. CDR3 nucleotides: TGTGCCAGCTCACCACGGACTAGCGGGAGTTCCAAAAACATTCAGTACTTC. Its protein product is CASSPRTSGSSKNIQYF.

The gene calls are TRBV10-1 and TRBJ2-7; D ambiguous. V lost 7 bases and J lost 7, with 23 bases in between. There are 15 residues in the CDR3. Germline loops: CDR1 WNHNN, CDR2 SYGVQD (reference sequence). The CDR3 DNA is TGCGCCAGCACTGCTTTGATGTGGTGGGTGAGGGAGCAGTACGTC. This gives the protein CASTALMWWVREQYV.

J is TRBJ1-1 and V is TRBV11-2; D is unresolved. Trimming shortened V by 3 bases and J by 4 bases, and 12 bases separated the two germline ends. CDR1 and CDR2 from the germline V gene are SGHAT and FQNNGV. There are 14 residues in the CDR3. CDR3: CASSLGSKGTEAFF. The CDR3 region has the DNA TGTGCCAGCAGCTTGGGGTCTAAGGGCACTGAAGCTTTCTTT.

The count of this clone is one. The DNA for the CDR3 is TGTGCCAGCAGCGTAGCTCTAGCGGGAACGGCCGGGGAGCTGTTTTTT. It yields the protein CASSVALAGTAGELFF. The V and J genes are TRBV9 and TRBJ2-2; 9 bases line up with TRBD2. With 0 bases clipped from V and 6 bases from J, the junction kept 6 bases outside the gene matches. Per germline, CDR1 SGDLS and CDR2 YYNGEE. CDR3 size: 16 residues.

The genes are TRBV6-1 and TRBJ1-1, with D perhaps TRBD1 (5 bases). CDR1 is MNHNS, CDR2 SASEGT, per germline. V shed 4 bases and J shed 0 bases, with 18 bases lying between them. This CDR3 has 17 amino acids. This chain's CDR3 is CASSGQGVTNLNTEAFF. In DNA form, the CDR3 reads TGTGCCAGCAGTGGTCAGGGCGTTACGAACTTGAACACTGAAGCTTTCTTT.

This sequence joins TRBV11-1 and TRBJ2-7; 13 bases line up with TRBD2. CDR1 is SGHAT and CDR2 is FQDESV in the germline V gene (reference sequence). There are 19 residues in the CDR3. V trimming: 2 bases; J trimming: 5 bases; junction bases outside the gene matches: 15. This chain's CDR3 is CASSLSGLAGDVGGHEQYF. As DNA, the CDR3 is TGTGCCAGCAGCTTATCAGGACTAGCGGGAGATGTCGGAGGCCACGAGCAGTACTTC.

The chain couples TRBV5-1 to TRBJ1-3; unclear D gene. This CDR3 spans 13 amino acids. CDR1 is SGHRS and CDR2 is YFSETQ in the germline V gene. The V end lost 0 bases, the J end lost 7 bases, and 8 bases lay between the germline ends. This CDR3 reads CASSLDGSNTIYF. In nucleotides, the CDR3 is TGCGCCAGCAGCTTGGACGGTTCCAACACCATATATTTT. Drawing the rest from reference TRBV5-1 and TRBJ1-3, the complete variable domain is KAGVTQTPRYLIKTRGQQVTLSCSPISGHRSVSWYQQTPGQGLQFLFEYFSETQRNKGNFPGRFSGRQFSNSRSEMNVSTLELGDSALYLCASSLDGSNTIYFGEGSWLTVV.

This clone was seen once. J is TRBJ2-1 and V is TRBV5-4; the match to TRBD2 covers 14 bases. The V and J ends lost 5 bases and 1 base, in that order; junction bases with no gene match: 5. The CDR3 runs 17 residues. From germline, CDR1 is SGHNT and CDR2 YYREEE (reference sequence). The CDR3 bases are TGTGCCAGCAGGCGGAGACTAGCGGGGGGGTCCTACAATGAGCAGTTCTTC. It specifies CASRRRLAGGSYNEQFF.

This sequence joins TRBV14 and TRBJ2-1; possible D gene TRBD1, 6 bases. The CDR3 loop spans 14 amino acids. With 4 bases removed from V and 8 bases from J, the gap between germline ends came to 15 bases. Germline V CDR1 and CDR2: SGHDN, FVKESK. CDR3 sequence: CASSRQQGLYEQFF. CDR3 DNA: TGTGCCAGCAGCCGACAACAGGGATTATATGAGCAGTTCTTC.

The chain has TRBV19 and TRBJ1-1, with D unresolved. This CDR3 has 13 amino acids. V was shortened by 5 bases and J by 4 bases, with 11 bases between the two germline ends. CDR1 and CDR2 (germline): LNHDA, SQIVND (reference sequence). CDR3 coding DNA: TGTGCCAGTAGTGGAATTGGAAGCACTGAAGCTTTCTTT. Its translation: CASSGIGSTEAFF.

The rearrangement joins TRBV4-3 to TRBJ2-6, with a possible D match to TRBD2 (6 bases). The CDR3 has 17 residues. CDR1 is LGHNA and CDR2 is YSLEER in the germline V gene. V was cut by 0 bases and J by 0 bases, with 9 bases left in between. The CDR3 coding sequence is TGCGCCAGCAGCCAAGATGGAGGGTCCTCTGGGGCCAACGTCCTGACTTTC. Residues: CASSQDGGSSGANVLTF.

The chain employs TRBV18 and TRBJ2-1, with D unresolved. Germline values: CDR1 KGHSH, CDR2 LQKENI. The CDR3 runs 14 residues. Trimming took off 3 bases at V and 9 bases at J, with 15 bases between the two ends. The CDR3 protein is CASSPSSVAGEQFF. The CDR3 DNA reads as TGTGCCAGCTCACCGTCATCTGTAGCCGGTGAGCAGTTCTTC.

The chain is built from TRBV10-1 and TRBJ2-5; D is unclear. The CDR3 is made up of 10 amino acids. V lost 4 bases and J 6 bases, leaving 3 bases between the germline ends. CDR1 is WNHNN, CDR2 SYGVQD, per germline (reference sequence). DNA for the CDR3: TGCGCCAGCAGTGGAAAGACCCAGTACTTC. Amino acids: CASSGKTQYF.